The 7 T cell receptor beta chains in this list originate from one sample, sequenced in a study of CXCR3-negative and CXCR3-positive naive CD8 T cells. Each TRB cDNA library was prepared by 5' RACE (with UMI labels). TCRdb re-called the 5' RACE reads and catalogs CDR3 proteins one per entry, DNA excluded. The sample has 65,000 to 90,000 distinct CDR3 sequences. Study observations and caveats: Against CXCR3-negative naive cells, CXCR3-positive naive cells showed more hydrophobic TRB CDR3s.

Their recognized antigens are unknown. The sequenced sample consisted of naive CXCR3+ CD8+ T cells from blood. The subset denotes: CD45RO-CCR7+CD27+CD95- naive CD8+ T cells expressing CXCR3 (TNR3+). The source of these receptors is a human donor in good health. Some clones in this sample may be carry-over from other donors' samples.

The rearrangement joins TRBV12-3 or TRBV12-4 to TRBJ1-2; with no DNA, the TCRdb D assignment of TRBD1 cannot be verified. This CDR3 is built from 15 residues. CDR3 region: CASSSRDSPNYGYTF.

The gene calls are TRBV6-5 and TRBJ1-1; TCRdb indicates TRBD1, and absent DNA this call remains unverified. CDR1 is MNHEY and CDR2 is SVGAGI in the germline V gene. This CDR3 has 15 residues. The CDR3: CASSWTIQGNTEAFF.

The gene calls are TRBV28 and TRBJ2-1; TCRdb gives TRBD1 as the D gene, but with no DNA this cannot be confirmed. CDR1 is MDHEN and CDR2 is SYDVKM in the germline V gene. CDR3 size: 15 residues. CDR3 sequence: CASKPGQSFYNEQFF.

The V call is TRBV7-2, the J call TRBJ1-1. This CDR3 has 13 amino acids. In germline, CDR1 is SGHTA, CDR2 FQGNSA. This CDR3 is CASSQRGNTEAFF.

This rearrangement joins TRBV29-1 to TRBJ2-7; TCRdb selects TRBD1, and the lack of DNA leaves this call unchecked. Germline-derived CDR1 and CDR2 are SQVTM and ANQGSEA. The CDR3 has 15 amino acids. CDR3 region: CSVEVVGTGKSEQYF.

V is TRBV12-3 or TRBV12-4 and J is TRBJ2-1. The CDR3 contains 15 residues. The CDR3 sequence: CASSLSPALYNEQFF.

This sequence joins TRBV9 and TRBJ2-7; the D gene TCRdb calls, TRBD1, cannot be checked with no DNA. Per the germline V gene, CDR1 is SGDLS and CDR2 is YYNGEE. The CDR3 is 14 residues long. CDR3 sequence: CASSVGQGQDEQYF.